The rows below give T cell receptor beta chains drawn from one sample of a study of shared clonotypes between healthy human individuals. Method: immunoSEQ multiplex PCR; TCRdb's copy keeps in-frame clones and lacks some. This table has over a million clones, 75% to 80% appearing once. Sequencing was carried out using memory CD4+ T cells from PBMCs. These receptors were obtained from a young man in good health. Some clones in this sample may be carry-over from other donors' samples. Each CDR3 is given with its conserved first and last residue. A D gene is named only where the DNA matches it firmly.

len	d_gene	v_gene	j_gene	CDR3aa
13	NA	TRBV6-1	TRBJ2-5	CASSFRRGETQYF
15	TRBD1	TRBV9	TRBJ1-2	CASSAEDRPTRGYTF
15	TRBD1	TRBV6-5	TRBJ2-5	CASSSPRTGEETQYF
15	NA	TRBV5-1	TRBJ1-2	CASSYGEGSGYGYTF
14	NA	TRBV10-3	TRBJ2-1	CAISELREMYEQFF
18	NA	TRBV5-4	TRBJ2-7	CASSSTKRWGDLSYEQYF
16	TRBD1	TRBV5-4	TRBJ1-1	CASSLGGQGSDTEAFF
14	NA	TRBV27	TRBJ1-4	CASSLRRFNEKLFF
15	NA	TRBV7-7	TRBJ2-5	CASSLSGTREETQYF
17	NA	TRBV18	TRBJ2-5	CASSPPQFSPRAETQYF
15	NA	TRBV30	TRBJ1-5	CAWSGGPGDNQPQHF
15	NA	TRBV10-3	TRBJ1-5	CAISESTGPDQPQHF
15	TRBD2	TRBV28	TRBJ2-1	CASSFRGRAYNEQFF
15	NA	TRBV9	TRBJ2-2	CASSQTGTITGELFF
16	TRBD1	TRBV6-1	TRBJ2-7	CASSEKTGALSYEQYF
15	TRBD1	TRBV6-1	TRBJ2-4	CASSELSGGKNIQYF
14	TRBD2	TRBV6-1	TRBJ2-7	CASEGTSASYEQYF
15	TRBD1	TRBV5-1	TRBJ2-1	CASSLDRVPYNEQFF
15	NA	TRBV7-8	TRBJ2-7	CASSTAGTAAYEQYF
13	TRBD1	TRBV5-1	TRBJ1-2	CASSAGTGYGYTF
13	NA	TRBV6-1	TRBJ2-1	CASSPYPSYEQFF
15	NA	TRBV9	TRBJ2-1	CASSVVGSSYNEQFF
18	NA	TRBV27	TRBJ2-7	CASRRRMTGNRGGYEQYF
14	NA	TRBV30	TRBJ2-7	CAWSVRRDSYEQYF
16	NA	TRBV18	TRBJ2-3	CASSPPTNEGTDTQYF
15	NA	TRBV30	TRBJ2-3	CAWSLETGSTDTQYF
15	TRBD2	TRBV19	TRBJ2-1	CASSTLAGVRNEQFF
15	NA	TRBV11-2	TRBJ2-2	CASSQGRPNTGELFF
14	NA	TRBV2	TRBJ2-1	CASSEISVPLDVFF
11	NA	TRBV28	TRBJ2-5	CASSISGAQYF
10	NA	TRBV25-1	TRBJ2-7	CATRHYEQYF
13	NA	TRBV6-1	TRBJ1-5	CASRHRVGQPQHF
16	NA	TRBV6-6	TRBJ2-1	CASRERGLGSYNEQFF
15	NA	TRBV11-2	TRBJ1-3	CASSLDLTAGNTIYF
17	TRBD2	TRBV7-6	TRBJ2-1	CASSFPGGGSSYNEQFF
12	TRBD2	TRBV28	TRBJ2-7	CASSRQREVPYF
12	NA	TRBV7-6	TRBJ2-2	CASSRTVGELFF
14	NA	TRBV5-1	TRBJ2-3	CASKSEGSTDTQYF
15	NA	TRBV28	TRBJ2-7	CASTQRGAMSSKQYF
14	NA	TRBV11-2	TRBJ1-4	CASSFVQGNEKLFF
15	NA	TRBV6-5	TRBJ1-5	CASSYSAGIGQPQHF
17	NA	TRBV12-5	TRBJ1-2	CASGLVNLDRRYYGYTF
13	NA	TRBV5-1	TRBJ2-5	CASSLGGEETQYF
17	TRBD1	TRBV5-1	TRBJ2-3	CASSINMATGSTDTQYF
15	NA	TRBV6-6	TRBJ1-5	CASTLDGNSNQPQHF
13	NA	TRBV6-4	TRBJ2-2	CASSDRGTGELFF
14	NA	TRBV2	TRBJ2-7	CASSEAAGVYEQYF
11	NA	TRBV28	TRBJ1-2	CASSVTGGYTF
15	TRBD1	TRBV28	TRBJ1-4	CASSPPGQLNEKLFF
16	NA	TRBV6-5	TRBJ2-1	CASSSHEGSSYNEQFF
15	TRBD2	TRBV10-2	TRBJ2-7	CASSESGTSGYEQYF